One and the same sample provided the 26 T cell receptor beta chains below, sequenced in a study of glioma-infiltrating T cells. TCR alpha and beta CDR3 regions were amplified from RNA using iRepertoire nested multiplex PCR. TCRdb used MiXCR to reprocess the multiplex PCR reads, holding one entry per CDR3 protein. In the table there are 300,000 to 400,000 distinct CDR3 sequences, around 45% of which are singletons. Source material: glioma tissue, nonneoplastic brain tissue, or PBMCs (not recorded which). These receptors were obtained from a human donor with low-grade glioma or glioblastoma, undergoing nonglioma brain surgery, or in good health (not recorded which).

V is TRBV27 and J is TRBJ2-3, with 12 bases lining up with TRBD2. Trimming took 0 bases from V and 3 from J; bases not matched to a gene: 4. The germline V gene has CDR1 MNHEY and CDR2 SMNVEV (reference sequence). There are 17 residues in the CDR3. The CDR3 sequence is CASSLSWLAGGTDTQYF. CDR3 DNA sequence: TGTGCCAGCAGTTTATCGTGGCTAGCGGGGGGGACAGATACGCAGTATTTT.

This clonotype has only a few counts. The rearrangement links TRBV28 to TRBJ2-1; D unclear. V shed 3 bases and J shed 6 bases, with 12 bases lying between them. Germline assignment: CDR1 MDHEN and CDR2 SYDVKM. This CDR3 has 14 residues. CDR3 coding DNA: TGTGCCAGCAGTTTTATGGGGTCTATCAATGAGCAGTTCTTC. It yields the protein CASSFMGSINEQFF. The full variable domain, with the rest looked up from reference TRBV28 and TRBJ2-1, is DVKVTQSSRYLVKRTGEKVFLECVQDMDHENMFWYRQDPGLGLRLIYFSYDVKMKEKGDIPEGYSVSREKKERFSLILESASTNQTSMYLCASSFMGSINEQFFGPGTRLTVL.

The chain employs TRBV19 and TRBJ2-1; possibly TRBD2 for D (7 bases). From germline, CDR1 is LNHDA and CDR2 SQIVND (reference sequence). Trimming removed 7 bases at V and 0 bases at J, with 13 bases between. The CDR3 length is 15 residues. The CDR3 region is CASNQGGGSYNEQFF. CDR3 coding DNA: TGTGCCAGTAATCAGGGAGGGGGCTCCTACAATGAGCAGTTCTTC.

To note about this clonotype: A much larger clone differs from this one at a single base, so this may be a read error. The chain carries TRBV20-1 and TRBJ2-5; unclear D gene. Between the trimmed V and J ends, which lost 4 bases and 8 bases, there was a span of 20 bases. Germline V gene data show CDR1 as DFQATT and CDR2 as SNEGSKA (reference sequence). The CDR3 contains 14 residues. The CDR3 nucleotides read TGCAGTGCTACCGGTTCCACCCTCTCCATAACCCAGTACTTC. It translates to CSATGSTLSITQYF.

This clonotype was seen a few times. Sequence at one end of the junction differs from germline and may be a read error. The genes are TRBV20-1 and TRBJ2-7; no clear D. The CDR3 totals 14 residues. Germline V gene data show CDR1 as DFQATT and CDR2 as SNEGSKA (reference sequence). The DNA of the CDR3 is TGCAGTGCTAGAGATCCAAGGTTCTCCTACGAGCAGTGCTTC. Amino acid sequence: CSARDPRFSYEQCF.

The chain is built from TRBV24-1 and TRBJ1-1; D gene uncertain. V lost 4 bases and J 0 bases, leaving 8 bases between the germline ends. The germline V gene has CDR1 KGHDR and CDR2 SFDVKD. CDR3 length: 14 amino acids. The chain's CDR3 is CATSDSSLNTEAFF. The DNA of the CDR3 is TGTGCCACCAGTGACAGCAGCTTGAACACTGAAGCTTTCTTT.

V is TRBV19 and J is TRBJ1-2, with D possibly being TRBD1 (6 bases). The CDR3 has 13 amino acids. CDR1 is LNHDA and CDR2 is SQIVND in the germline V gene (reference sequence). V was clipped by 3 bases and J by 5 bases, with 10 bases between them. CDR3 coding DNA: TGTGCCAGTAGTATGGGCAGGGGTTATGGCTACACCTTC. As protein: CASSMGRGYGYTF.

This clonotype was seen more than once but under ten times. The chain is built from TRBV19 and TRBJ1-5, with 7 bases matching TRBD1. Germline CDR1 reads LNHDA; CDR2 reads SQIVND (reference sequence). V dropped 7 bases and J dropped 1; count of bases not matched to a gene: 7. This CDR3 region has 15 residues. CDR3 bases: TGTGCCAGTATCTCTGCAGGGGGGAGCAATCAGCCCCAGCATTTT. It encodes CASISAGGSNQPQHF.

In its sample, this clonotype was seen once. This chain links TRBV20-1 with TRBJ2-7; D may be TRBD1 or TRBD2 (7 bases each). V was cut by 5 bases and J by 2 bases, with 16 bases left in between. Germline CDR1 is DFQATT and CDR2 is SNEGSKA (reference sequence). The CDR3 sequence is 14 residues long. The chain's CDR3 is CSACMTGTTYEQYF. The CDR3 nucleotides read TGCAGTGCTTGCATGACAGGGACTACCTACGAGCAGTACTTC.

The chain recombines TRBV20-1 with TRBJ2-7; D may correspond to TRBD1 or TRBD2 (5 bases each). The CDR3 sequence is 14 residues long. The ends were cut back, 1 base at V and 2 bases at J, with 12 bases in the middle. CDR1 and CDR2 from the germline V gene are DFQATT and SNEGSKA (reference sequence). CDR3 loop: CSARVGAVPYEQYF. CDR3 bases: TGCAGTGCTAGAGTCGGGGCAGTTCCCTACGAGCAGTACTTC.

This clonotype showed up just once. This chain joins TRBV7-2 and TRBJ2-5, with TRBD2 identical over 7 bases. The trim removed 2 bases at V and 5 bases at J, leaving 5 bases unmatched. Germline CDR1 reads SGHTA; CDR2 reads FQGNSA. The CDR3 contains 14 residues. The CDR3, as DNA: TGTGCCAGCAGCTTAAGCGGGGTGGAGGAGACCCAGTACTTC. Translated: CASSLSGVEETQYF.

The chain combines TRBV19 with TRBJ2-7; the D gene is possibly TRBD1 (6 bases). Trimming took 5 bases from V and 2 from J, leaving 10 bases between them. The V gene's germline CDR1 is LNHDA and CDR2 SQIVND (reference sequence). This CDR3 is 13 amino acids long. The CDR3 region is CASSAGTTYEQYF. CDR3 DNA sequence: TGTGCCAGTAGTGCCGGGACAACCTACGAGCAGTACTTC.

The chain joins TRBV28 to TRBJ1-3; no clear D. Between the trimmed V and J ends, which lost 4 bases and 0 bases, there was a span of 13 bases. CDR3 size: 16 residues. From germline, CDR1 is MDHEN and CDR2 SYDVKM. CDR3 region: CASSSLPGRSGNTIYF. The CDR3, as DNA: TGTGCCAGCAGTTCATTACCGGGCCGCTCTGGAAACACCATATATTTT.

The CDR3, as DNA: TGTGCCAGCACCGAGGAGATTAATTCACCCCTCCACTTT. This sequence encodes CASTEEINSPLHF. The rearrangement links TRBV9 to TRBJ1-6; D is unclear. Trimming removed 6 bases at V and 6 bases at J, with 10 bases between. The CDR3 runs 13 residues. Germline CDR1 and CDR2: SGDLS and YYNGEE. Complete variable domain (other parts from reference TRBV9 and TRBJ1-6): DSGVTQTPKHLITATGQRVTLRCSPRSGDLSVYWYQQSLDQGLQFLIQYYNGEERAKGNILERFSAQQFPDLHSELNLSSLELGDSALYFCASTEEINSPLHFGNGTRLTVT.

The CDR3 nucleotides read TGTGCCAGCAGCCCAACCTGGACAGGTTTGACCGGGGAGCTGTTTTTT. The encoded protein is CASSPTWTGLTGELFF. The chain combines TRBV7-9 with TRBJ2-2; 7 bases are shared with TRBD1. Germline CDR1 reads SEHNR; CDR2 reads FQNEAQ (reference sequence). The J segment lost 5 bases and the V segment lost 5 bases, leaving 11 bases of the junction unmatched. This CDR3 has 16 amino acids.

The chain employs TRBV5-1 and TRBJ2-1, with TRBD1 matching 8 bases. From germline, CDR1 is SGHRS and CDR2 YFSETQ. This CDR3 has 14 amino acids. V dropped 9 bases and J dropped 7; count of bases not matched to a gene: 12. The CDR3 loop reads CAIAFRTGRNEQFF. CDR3 bases: TGCGCCATCGCGTTTCGGACAGGGCGGAATGAGCAGTTCTTC.

This chain links TRBV5-1 with TRBJ2-3; 8 bases map to TRBD1. The CDR3 loop spans 16 amino acids. The junction had 6 bases not matched to a gene; V was cut back by 0 bases and J by 3 bases. Germline values: CDR1 SGHRS, CDR2 YFSETQ. CDR3 DNA: TGCGCCAGCAGCTTGGGGCAGGGGGCGGATACAGATACGCAGTATTTT. Amino acid sequence: CASSLGQGADTDTQYF.

This clonotype was seen a handful of times. The chain links TRBV20-1 to TRBJ2-7; 7 nucleotides match TRBD2. This CDR3 region has 14 residues. The J segment lost 7 bases and the V segment lost 4 bases, leaving 13 bases of the junction unmatched. From germline, CDR1 is DFQATT and CDR2 SNEGSKA (reference sequence). Here the CDR3 DNA reads TGCAGTGCTACCCGACTAGCCGCGACTCGGGAGCAGTACTTC. The encoded protein is CSATRLAATREQYF.

The J gene is TRBJ2-7, the V gene TRBV11-1; 9 bases agree with TRBD1. The junction had 9 bases not matched to a gene; V was cut back by 3 bases and J by 6 bases. There are 15 residues in the CDR3. CDR1 is SGHAT, CDR2 FQDESV, per germline (reference sequence). The CDR3 coding sequence is TGTGCCAGCAGCTTGCGTCCCGGGACAGGGCCCGAGCAGTACTTC. This codes for CASSLRPGTGPEQYF.

This clonotype turned up a few times. The rearrangement uses TRBV5-1 and TRBJ2-7, with D tentatively TRBD2 (5 bases). This CDR3 has 13 amino acids. CDR1 is SGHRS, CDR2 YFSETQ, per germline. V shed 7 bases and J shed 0 bases, with 11 bases lying between them. The CDR3 is CASREGSSYEQYF. The CDR3, as DNA: TGCGCCAGCCGGGAAGGCTCCTCCTACGAGCAGTACTTC.

This clonotype was picked up a small number of times. This chain connects TRBV4-3 to TRBJ1-2; the D gene is possibly TRBD1 (6 bases). Germline CDR1 reads LGHNA; CDR2 reads YSLEER. Trimming took off 0 bases at V and 8 bases at J, with 16 bases between the two ends. The CDR3 length is 15 residues. CDR3 nucleotides: TGCGCCAGCAGCCAAGATTGGGACGGGGGCCGGGGCTACACCTTC. Its translation: CASSQDWDGGRGYTF.

Ten or more counts support this clonotype. This chain connects TRBV20-1 to TRBJ2-3; no reliable D call. V was trimmed by 3 bases and J by 1 base, leaving 11 bases between them. This CDR3 contains 14 residues. CDR1 DFQATT and CDR2 SNEGSKA come from the germline V gene (reference sequence). The CDR3: CSASVQRGTDTQYF. CDR3 bases: TGCAGTGCTAGCGTTCAACGGGGCACAGATACGCAGTATTTT.

The chain links TRBV7-2 to TRBJ2-5; D may be TRBD1 or TRBD2 (5 bases each). Germline V lookup: CDR1 SGHTA, CDR2 FQGNSA. CDR3 size: 14 residues. V lost 5 bases and J lost 1, with 11 bases in between. DNA for the CDR3: TGTGCCAGCAGCCTGGGACGGCTCCAAGAGACCCAGTACTTC. Translation: CASSLGRLQETQYF.

This chain joins TRBV5-1 and TRBJ1-2; 8 bases align to TRBD1. The CDR3 totals 15 residues. Germline V CDR1 and CDR2: SGHRS, YFSETQ. J was trimmed by 4 bases and V by 4 bases; bases with no gene match: 9. The CDR3, as DNA: TGCGCCAGCAGCAGAAGGACAGGGTTCGGCTATGGCTACACCTTC. It is translated as CASSRRTGFGYGYTF.

The V call is TRBV4-1, the J call TRBJ1-5; no firm D call. The germline gives CDR1 MGHRA, CDR2 YSYEKL. The CDR3 is made up of 16 amino acids. Trimming removed 1 base from V and 0 bases from J, with 10 bases in between. DNA for the CDR3: TGCGCCAGCAGCCAAGTGCGAACTTATAGCAATCAGCCCCAGCATTTT. This translates into CASSQVRTYSNQPQHF.

To note about this clonotype: This could be a read error, since a much larger clone is one nucleotide away. The rearrangement uses TRBV20-1 and TRBJ1-4; no definite D call. V gave up 8 bases and J gave up 6 bases, with 13 bases separating them. Germline V gene sequence: CDR1 DFQATT, CDR2 SNEGSKA (reference sequence). This CDR3 is 12 amino acids long. For the CDR3, the DNA is TGCAGTCCCTTAGTAACGGATGAAAAACTGTTTTTT. Encoded protein: CSPLVTDEKLFF.